This passage covers 14 T cell receptor beta chains from one sample sequenced in a study of regulatory T cells in long-lasting Graves disease. For TCR beta, libraries came from iRepertoire HTBI primers and Arm-PCR of CDR3 regions. Each CDR3 protein is one row after TCRdb ran MiXCR on the multiplex PCR reads. The sample shows around 250,000 distinct CDR3 sequences, around 19% of them seen only once. Indicated time point: newly diagnosed GD, antithyroid drugs for less than 3 months. Preparation of the TCR library used RNA extracted from PBMCs. This sample also appeared in a second study, on T cells in Graves' hyperthyroidism and ophthalmopathy.

Sequenced here: peripheral blood mononuclear cells (PBMCs), sampled at new diagnosis, from a patient treated with antithyroid drugs. The receptors originated from a woman in her 30s with Graves disease.

This clonotype has just a few counts. Being one base from a much bigger clone, this may be a read error. This chain uses TRBV9 with TRBJ1-2; TRBD1 might be the D (6 bases). The V gene's germline CDR1 is SGDLS and CDR2 YYNGEE. This CDR3 comprises 14 residues. This chain's CDR3 is CAGSLSQGTEGYTF. The DNA of the CDR3 is TGTGCCGGCAGCCTCTCACAGGGAACGGAGGGCTACACCTTC. Variable domain in full (rest from reference TRBV9 and TRBJ1-2): DSGVTQTPKHLITATGQRVTLRCSPRSGDLSVYWYQQSLDQGLQFLIQYYNGEERAKGNILERFSAQQFPDLHSELNLSSLELGDSALYFCAGSLSQGTEGYTFGSGTRLTVV.

This clonotype has ten or more counts. The V and J genes are TRBV20-1 and TRBJ2-3, with 8 bases aligning to TRBD2. Germline CDR1 and CDR2: DFQATT and SNEGSKA (reference sequence). This CDR3 spans 14 amino acids. Trimming at V came to 3 bases and at J to 5 bases, leaving 7 bases not matched to a gene. This chain's CDR3 is CSARAPGLEDTQYF. The CDR3 region has the DNA TGCAGTGCTAGGGCCCCGGGACTAGAAGATACGCAGTATTTT.

Remarks on this clonotype: This may be a read error: a much more frequent sequence differs by one nucleotide. V and J are TRBV10-3 and TRBJ2-3; D is ambiguous. The DNA end is a closer match to TRBJ1-5, so the J assignment may be wrong. The CDR3 contains 13 residues. Germline V gene sequence: CDR1 ENHRY, CDR2 SYGVKD. The CDR3, as DNA: TGTGCCATCAGATCTGATAGCACAGATACGCAGCATTTT. Residues: CAIRSDSTDTQHF.

V gene TRBV5-4 combines with J gene TRBJ2-7; the D is unclear. The germline V and J ends were trimmed by 0 bases and 4 bases, with 14 bases remaining between them. The CDR3 loop spans 15 amino acids. Looked up from germline, CDR1 is SGHNT and CDR2 is YYREEE (reference sequence). The CDR3, as DNA: TGTGCCAGCAGCTTGGGACATTCAGAGGAATACGAGCAGTACTTC. This codes for CASSLGHSEEYEQYF.

This clonotype was detected many times. The CDR3, as DNA: TGTGCCAGCAGTGAGCAACAGGGAGGTGAAGCTTTCTTT. It specifies CASSEQQGGEAFF. The chain has TRBV2 and TRBJ1-1; D possibly corresponds to TRBD1 (6 bases). Germline V gives CDR1 SNHLY, CDR2 FYNNEI. The CDR3 runs to 13 residues. Trimming took off 3 bases at V and 7 bases at J, with 12 bases between the two ends.

This clonotype appeared many times. The rearrangement joins TRBV20-1 to TRBJ2-3; D is undetermined. Trimming shortened V by 5 bases and J by 6 bases, and 9 bases separated the two germline ends. Germline lookup yields CDR1 DFQATT and CDR2 SNEGSKA (reference sequence). The CDR3 has 11 residues. For the CDR3, the DNA is TGCAGTGCTCCGACCCCGGATACGCAGTATTTT. Its translation is CSAPTPDTQYF.

Comment on this clonotype: With a far larger clone one base away, a read error is the likely cause. The genes are TRBV11-2 and TRBJ2-3; the D is unclear. The J call is in doubt because the DNA end fits TRBJ2-1 better. In germline, CDR1 is SGHAT, CDR2 FQNNGV. This CDR3 is 16 amino acids long. The CDR3 DNA reads as TGTGCCAGCACCCTTCGGTCAACTGTGAACTCCTACGAGCAGTTCTTC. Translating gives CASTLRSTVNSYEQFF.

This clonotype was counted ten times or more. This chain connects TRBV3-1 to TRBJ1-2; D unclear. The CDR3 has 13 residues. CDR1 LGHDT and CDR2 YNNKEL come from the germline V gene (reference sequence). Trimming removed 4 bases from V and 4 bases from J, with 10 bases in between. The CDR3 sequence is CASSPGVGYGYTF. The CDR3 bases are TGTGCCAGCAGCCCCGGGGTGGGCTATGGCTACACCTTC.

The table lists this clonotype with many counts. This sequence joins TRBV29-1 and TRBJ2-7; D tentatively reads TRBD1 or TRBD2 (7 bases each). The germline V and J ends were trimmed by 6 bases and 4 bases, with 16 bases remaining between them. This CDR3 is 13 amino acids long. Germline CDR1 and CDR2: SQVTM and ANQGSEA. The CDR3 protein is CSVGLQGRYEQYF. As DNA, the CDR3 is TGCAGCGTGGGACTACAGGGGAGGTACGAGCAGTACTTC.

In this sample, this clonotype turned up many times. The chain couples TRBV4-1 to TRBJ2-7; D is perhaps TRBD1 (6 bases). Germline CDR1 is MGHRA and CDR2 is YSYEKL. Trimming left V 2 bases short and J 1 base short, with 9 bases between. CDR3 length: 14 amino acids. Written as DNA, the CDR3 is TGCGCCAGCAGCCAAACAGGGATTTCCTACGAGCAGTACTTC. As protein: CASSQTGISYEQYF.

In the case of this clonotype: This likely stems from a read error, as it lies one base from a far larger clone. The chain links TRBV5-1 to TRBJ1-1, with TRBD2 matching 7 bases. The J call may be mistaken, given a closer DNA end match to TRBJ2-3. The germline V gene has CDR1 SGHRS and CDR2 YFSETQ. This CDR3 region has 16 residues. CDR3 protein: CVSSETGTTSTDTQYF. Written as DNA, the CDR3 is TGCGTCAGCAGCGAGACCGGGACTACTAGCACAGATACGCAGTATTTT.

Ten or more counts support this clonotype. The chain couples TRBV12-3 or TRBV12-4 to TRBJ1-1, with D possibly being TRBD1 (5 bases). This CDR3 is built from 15 residues. V shed 2 bases and J shed 3 bases, with 13 bases lying between them. CDR3 coding DNA: TGTGCCAGCAGTTTATTGCAGGGACTTTACACTGAAGCTTTCTTT. This encodes CASSLLQGLYTEAFF.

This clonotype has a count of ten or more. The V gene is TRBV10-3, the J gene TRBJ1-2; no clear D. CDR3 size: 15 residues. V lost 2 bases and J lost 3, with 13 bases in between. Germline V lookup: CDR1 ENHRY, CDR2 SYGVKD. The CDR3 DNA reads TGTGCCATCAGTGAGCCGGGGAGGGTACACTATGGCTACACCTTC. This translates into CAISEPGRVHYGYTF.

This clonotype was seen ten or more times. V usage is TRBV28 and J usage is TRBJ1-2; maybe TRBD1 (5 bases). Germline CDR1 is MDHEN and CDR2 is SYDVKM. The ends were cut back, 10 bases at V and 8 bases at J, with 20 bases in the middle. The CDR3 sequence is 13 residues long. CDR3 protein: CATELQGDLGYTF. The CDR3 DNA is TGTGCCACCGAACTCCAGGGTGATCTAGGCTACACCTTC.